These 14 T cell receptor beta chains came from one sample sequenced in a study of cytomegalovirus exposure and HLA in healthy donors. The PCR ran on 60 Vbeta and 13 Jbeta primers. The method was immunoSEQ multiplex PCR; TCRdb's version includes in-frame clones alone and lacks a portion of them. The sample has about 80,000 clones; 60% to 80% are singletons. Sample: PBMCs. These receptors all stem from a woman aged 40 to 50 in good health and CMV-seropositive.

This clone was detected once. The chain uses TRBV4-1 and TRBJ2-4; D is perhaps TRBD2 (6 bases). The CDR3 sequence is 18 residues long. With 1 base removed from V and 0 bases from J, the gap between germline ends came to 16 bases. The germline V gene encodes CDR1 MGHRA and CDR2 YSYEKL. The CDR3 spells CASSQGQMGGLAKNIQYF. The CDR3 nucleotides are TGCGCCAGCAGCCAAGGACAAATGGGGGGACTAGCCAAAAACATTCAGTACTTC.

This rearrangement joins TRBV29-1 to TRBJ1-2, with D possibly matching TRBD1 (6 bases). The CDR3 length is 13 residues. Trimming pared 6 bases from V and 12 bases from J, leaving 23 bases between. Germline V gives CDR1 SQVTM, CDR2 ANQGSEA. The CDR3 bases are TGCAGCGTGCCAAGGGGCCCACAGGGTCAAAACACCTTC. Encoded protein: CSVPRGPQGQNTF.

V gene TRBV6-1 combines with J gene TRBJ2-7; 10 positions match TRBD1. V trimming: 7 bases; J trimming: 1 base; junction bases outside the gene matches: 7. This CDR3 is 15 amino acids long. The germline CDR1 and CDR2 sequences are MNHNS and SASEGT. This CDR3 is CASTMGTGASYEQYF. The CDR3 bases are TGTGCCAGCACGATGGGGACAGGGGCTTCCTACGAGCAGTACTTC.

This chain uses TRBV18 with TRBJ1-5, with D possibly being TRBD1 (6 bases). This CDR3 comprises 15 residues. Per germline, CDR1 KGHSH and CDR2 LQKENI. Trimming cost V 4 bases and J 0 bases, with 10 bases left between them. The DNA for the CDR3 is TGTGCCAGCTCACGAGGACAGATTAGCAATCAGCCCCAGCATTTT. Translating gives CASSRGQISNQPQHF.

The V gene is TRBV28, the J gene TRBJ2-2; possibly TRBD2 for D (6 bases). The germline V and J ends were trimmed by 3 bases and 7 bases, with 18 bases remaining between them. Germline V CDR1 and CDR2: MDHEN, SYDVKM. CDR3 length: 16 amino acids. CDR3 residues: CASSFPAGGKDGELFF. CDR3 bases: TGTGCCAGCAGTTTCCCCGCCGGGGGTAAGGACGGGGAGCTGTTTTTT. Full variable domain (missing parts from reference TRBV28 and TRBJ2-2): DVKVTQSSRYLVKRTGEKVFLECVQDMDHENMFWYRQDPGLGLRLIYFSYDVKMKEKGDIPEGYSVSREKKERFSLILESASTNQTSMYLCASSFPAGGKDGELFFGEGSRLTVL.

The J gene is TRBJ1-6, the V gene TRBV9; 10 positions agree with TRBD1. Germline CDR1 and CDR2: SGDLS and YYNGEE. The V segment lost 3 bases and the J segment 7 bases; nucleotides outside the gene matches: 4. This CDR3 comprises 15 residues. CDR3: CASSAWDRGNSPLHF. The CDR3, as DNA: TGTGCCAGCAGCGCTTGGGACAGGGGCAATTCACCCCTCCACTTT.

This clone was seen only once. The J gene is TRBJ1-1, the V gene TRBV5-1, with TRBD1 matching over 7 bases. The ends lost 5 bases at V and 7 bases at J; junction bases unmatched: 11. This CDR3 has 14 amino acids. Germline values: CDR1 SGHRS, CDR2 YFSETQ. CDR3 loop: CASRPTGTVSEAFF. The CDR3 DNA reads TGCGCCAGCAGACCTACCGGGACAGTCAGTGAAGCTTTCTTT.

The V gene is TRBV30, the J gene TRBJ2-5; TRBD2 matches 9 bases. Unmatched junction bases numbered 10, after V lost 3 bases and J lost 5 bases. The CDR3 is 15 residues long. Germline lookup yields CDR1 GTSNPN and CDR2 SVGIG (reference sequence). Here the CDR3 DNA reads TGTGCCTGGAGCAGAGGGGGGGCGGGAGGGGAGACCCAGTACTTC. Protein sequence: CAWSRGGAGGETQYF. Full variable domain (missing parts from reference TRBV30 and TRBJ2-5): SQTIHQWPATLVQPVGSPLSLECTVEGTSNPNLYWYRQAAGRGLQLLFYSVGIGQISSEVPQNLSASRPQDRQFILSSKKLLLSDSGFYLCAWSRGGAGGETQYFGPGTRLLVL.

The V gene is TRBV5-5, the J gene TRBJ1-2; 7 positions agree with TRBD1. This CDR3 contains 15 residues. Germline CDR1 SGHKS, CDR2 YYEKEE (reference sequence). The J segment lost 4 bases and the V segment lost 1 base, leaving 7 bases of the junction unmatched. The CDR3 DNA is TGTGCCAGCAGCTTGTTACTGGGACAGCCCTATGGCTACACCTTC. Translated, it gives CASSLLLGQPYGYTF. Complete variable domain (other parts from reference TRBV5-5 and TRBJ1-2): DAGVTQSPTHLIKTRGQQVTLRCSPISGHKSVSWYQQVLGQGPQFIFQYYEKEERGRGNFPDRFSARQFPNYSSELNVNALLLGDSALYLCASSLLLGQPYGYTFGSGTRLTVV.

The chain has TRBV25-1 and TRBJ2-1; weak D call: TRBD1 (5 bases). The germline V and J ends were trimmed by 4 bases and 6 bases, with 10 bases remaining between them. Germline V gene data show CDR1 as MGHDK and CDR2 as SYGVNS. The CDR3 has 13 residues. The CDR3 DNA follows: TGTGCCAGCAGTGTGACAGCCTCCAATGAGCAGTTCTTC. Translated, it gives CASSVTASNEQFF.

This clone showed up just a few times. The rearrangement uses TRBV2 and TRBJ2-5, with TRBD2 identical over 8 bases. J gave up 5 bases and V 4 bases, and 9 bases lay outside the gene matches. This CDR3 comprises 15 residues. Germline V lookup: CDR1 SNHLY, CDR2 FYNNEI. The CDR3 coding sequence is TGTGCCAGCAGTGGTGTCGGGGGGGCTTTGGAGACCCAGTACTTC. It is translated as CASSGVGGALETQYF. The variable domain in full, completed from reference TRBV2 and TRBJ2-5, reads EPEVTQTPSHQVTQMGQEVILRCVPISNHLYFYWYRQILGQKVEFLVSFYNNEISEKSEIFDDQFSVERPDGSNFTLKIRSTKLEDSAMYFCASSGVGGALETQYFGPGTRLLVL.

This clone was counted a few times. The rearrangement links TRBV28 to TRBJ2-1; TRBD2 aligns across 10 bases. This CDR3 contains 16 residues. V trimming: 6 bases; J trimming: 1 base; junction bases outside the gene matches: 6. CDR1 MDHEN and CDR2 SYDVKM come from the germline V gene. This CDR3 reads CASSPSGSRSYNEQFF. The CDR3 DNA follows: TGTGCCAGCAGCCCTAGCGGGAGTCGGTCCTACAATGAGCAGTTCTTC. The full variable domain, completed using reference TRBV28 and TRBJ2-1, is DVKVTQSSRYLVKRTGEKVFLECVQDMDHENMFWYRQDPGLGLRLIYFSYDVKMKEKGDIPEGYSVSREKKERFSLILESASTNQTSMYLCASSPSGSRSYNEQFFGPGTRLTVL.

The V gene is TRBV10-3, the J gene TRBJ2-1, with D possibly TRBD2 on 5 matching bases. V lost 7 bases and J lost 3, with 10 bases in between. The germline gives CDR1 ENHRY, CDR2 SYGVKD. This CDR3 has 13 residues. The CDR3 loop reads CAITRESYNEQFF. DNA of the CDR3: TGTGCCATCACGAGGGAGAGCTACAATGAGCAGTTCTTC.

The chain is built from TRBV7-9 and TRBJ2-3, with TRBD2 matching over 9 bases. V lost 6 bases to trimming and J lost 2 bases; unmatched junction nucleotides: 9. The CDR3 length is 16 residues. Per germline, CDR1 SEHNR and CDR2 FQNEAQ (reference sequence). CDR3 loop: CASRPRLAVNTDTQYF. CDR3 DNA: TGTGCCAGCAGGCCTCGACTAGCGGTAAACACAGATACGCAGTATTTT.